Below, 9 T cell receptor beta chains from the same sample are listed, as sequenced in a study of early T cells in non-severe SARS-CoV-2 infection. TCRdb itself ran the 5' RACE reads through MiXCR, one entry per CDR3 protein. The sample lists some 96,000 distinct CDR3 sequences, more than 13% occurring once. The sequencing input was whole blood. Receptors originate from an adult who was a healthcare worker with PCR-confirmed SARS-CoV-2 infection or an uninfected control (not recorded which).

This clonotype was seen repeatedly, ten times or more. The rearrangement joins TRBV7-8 to TRBJ2-1; TRBD2 agrees at 9 bases. The J segment lost 2 bases and the V segment lost 2 bases, leaving 1 base of the junction unmatched. Germline V gene sequence: CDR1 SGHVS, CDR2 FQNEAQ. The CDR3 totals 15 residues. CDR3 in amino acids: CASSLSGRTYNEQFF. For the CDR3, the DNA is TGTGCCAGCAGCTTAAGCGGGAGGACCTACAATGAGCAGTTCTTC.

V is TRBV24-1 and J is TRBJ2-1; D ambiguous. The CDR3 is made up of 16 amino acids. V lost 0 bases and J 0 bases, leaving 8 bases between the germline ends. Germline loops: CDR1 KGHDR, CDR2 SFDVKD. The CDR3 nucleotides are TGTGCCACCAGTGATTTGGGCGAAGGCTCCTACAATGAGCAGTTCTTC. Amino acids: CATSDLGEGSYNEQFF.

Only a few counts were recorded for this clonotype. The chain uses TRBV7-8 and TRBJ2-1; D tentatively reads TRBD1 or TRBD2 (5 bases each). V dropped 5 bases and J dropped 3 bases, with 20 bases sitting between them. The CDR3 is made up of 17 amino acids. Looked up from germline, CDR1 is SGHVS and CDR2 is FQNEAQ. The CDR3: CASSRGPLSRFYNEQFF. The CDR3 DNA reads TGTGCCAGCAGCCGGGGCCCCCTAAGCAGGTTCTACAATGAGCAGTTCTTC.

This clonotype was counted at least ten times. The chain joins TRBV20-1 to TRBJ2-7; no clear D gene. CDR1 is DFQATT, CDR2 SNEGSKA, per germline (reference sequence). The CDR3 is made up of 13 amino acids. The germline V and J ends were trimmed by 5 bases and 7 bases, with 18 bases remaining between them. The CDR3 loop is CSAPDIRLREQYF. CDR3 in DNA: TGCAGTGCTCCTGACATACGATTACGGGAGCAGTACTTC.

This chain joins TRBV5-1 and TRBJ1-1, with 10 nucleotides matching TRBD1. This CDR3 region has 16 residues. Per the germline V gene, CDR1 is SGHRS and CDR2 is YFSETQ. Unmatched junction bases numbered 7, after V lost 4 bases and J lost 1 base. CDR3 loop: CASSPWTGGANTEAFF. The CDR3 DNA reads TGCGCCAGCAGCCCATGGACAGGGGGTGCGAACACTGAAGCTTTCTTT.

J is TRBJ1-1 and V is TRBV7-9; maybe TRBD1 (5 bases). Germline V CDR1 and CDR2: SEHNR, FQNEAQ (reference sequence). This CDR3 has 11 residues. The V end was cut by 6 bases, the J end by 11 bases, with 13 bases between. The CDR3 reads CASSGAVIAFF. The DNA of the CDR3 is TGTGCCAGCAGTGGGGCGGTGATCGCTTTCTTT.

This clonotype was counted ten times or more. The chain uses TRBV4-1 and TRBJ2-1; D remains ambiguous. Germline V CDR1 and CDR2: MGHRA, YSYEKL. V shed 1 base and J shed 6 bases, with 1 base lying between them. The CDR3 loop spans 11 amino acids. CDR3 residues: CASSQGNEQFF. CDR3 bases: TGCGCCAGCAGCCAAGGCAATGAGCAGTTCTTC.

The genes are TRBV20-1 and TRBJ2-1, with D possibly TRBD2 on 6 matching bases. Germline lookup yields CDR1 DFQATT and CDR2 SNEGSKA (reference sequence). This CDR3 has 16 amino acids. The V end lost 2 bases, the J end lost 5 bases, and 19 bases lay between the germline ends. This CDR3 is CSARYGAGSANNEQFF. CDR3 nucleotides: TGCAGTGCTAGATATGGGGCGGGAAGCGCGAACAATGAGCAGTTCTTC.

This chain joins TRBV4-1 and TRBJ2-7; 10 nucleotides line up with TRBD2. Germline assignment: CDR1 MGHRA and CDR2 YSYEKL. The CDR3 spans 18 residues. The trim removed 0 bases at V and 6 bases at J, leaving 14 bases unmatched. The CDR3 region has the DNA TGCGCCAGCAGCCAAGAATCAGCATCTAGCGGGAGACGGGGCGAGCAGTACTTC. As protein: CASSQESASSGRRGEQYF.